Below are 10 T cell receptor beta chains sequenced from a single sample in a study of blood T cell repertoires in COVID-19. Profiled with immunoSEQ multiplex PCR; TCRdb holds only in-frame clones, not every one. Of some 150,000 clones in the sample, about four fifths are singletons; the top ten hold approximately 0.5%. The sequenced sample was peripheral blood. These receptor sequences come from a man between 60 and 75 years old with acute or convalescent COVID-19.

J is TRBJ2-2 and V is TRBV7-2, with D perhaps matching TRBD1 (5 bases). V was cut by 4 bases and J by 5 bases, with 17 bases left in between. The CDR3 contains 16 residues. CDR1 SGHTA and CDR2 FQGNSA come from the germline V gene. CDR3 residues: CASSSPTGARTGELFF. CDR3 nucleotide sequence: TGTGCCAGCAGCTCCCCCACTGGGGCGCGGACCGGGGAGCTGTTTTTT.

This clone has only a few counts. The chain couples TRBV3-1 (or the pseudogene TRBV3-2) to TRBJ2-7; 12 bases agree with TRBD2. CDR3 size: 12 residues. CDR1 and CDR2 from the germline V gene are LGHDT and YNNKEL (reference sequence). V lost 7 bases and J lost 9; bases outside the gene matches: 4. The CDR3 here is CASKTSGSGQYF. CDR3 bases: TGTGCCAGCAAGACTAGCGGGAGTGGGCAGTACTTC.

The chain carries TRBV2 and TRBJ2-7; tentatively, D is TRBD2 (7 bases). This CDR3 has 16 residues. Germline assignment: CDR1 SNHLY and CDR2 FYNNEI. Trimming took 0 bases from V and 6 from J, leaving 18 bases between them. The CDR3 bases are TGTGCCAGCAGTGAAGCCTTAGGGGGGGTGAAAAGCGAGCAGTACTTC. This gives the protein CASSEALGGVKSEQYF. Full variable domain (remainder filled in from reference TRBV2 and TRBJ2-7): EPEVTQTPSHQVTQMGQEVILRCVPISNHLYFYWYRQILGQKVEFLVSFYNNEISEKSEIFDDQFSVERPDGSNFTLKIRSTKLEDSAMYFCASSEALGGVKSEQYFGPGTRLTVT.

The V and J genes are TRBV4-2 and TRBJ2-7; 7 nucleotides match TRBD2. Trimming removed 1 base from V and 3 bases from J; junction bases left unmatched: 3. CDR1 LGHNA and CDR2 YNFKEQ come from the germline V gene. CDR3 length: 14 residues. DNA of the CDR3: TGTGCCAGCAGCCAAGCGCCTAGCGGCTACGAGCAGTACTTC. Protein: CASSQAPSGYEQYF.

The rearrangement uses TRBV2 and TRBJ2-6; D remains unclear. Germline CDR1 is SNHLY and CDR2 is FYNNEI. The CDR3 is 15 amino acids. V was trimmed by 4 bases and J by 0 bases, leaving 7 bases between them. DNA for the CDR3: TGTGCCAGCAGTGTCGAGAGCTCTGGGGCCAACGTCCTGACTTTC. The encoded protein is CASSVESSGANVLTF.

The rearrangement joins TRBV7-9 to TRBJ1-2; 11 bases are a match to TRBD1. J was trimmed by 4 bases and V by 0 bases; bases with no gene match: 4. Germline CDR1 and CDR2: SEHNR and FQNEAQ (reference sequence). The CDR3 is made up of 16 amino acids. The CDR3 DNA sequence: TGTGCCAGCAGCTTAGCAACCGGGACAGGGGGCTATGGCTACACCTTC. Protein product: CASSLATGTGGYGYTF.

This clone was seen more than once but under ten times. V is TRBV7-2 and J is TRBJ2-2; D gene ambiguous. This CDR3 is 13 amino acids long. Germline loops: CDR1 SGHTA, CDR2 FQGNSA. Trimming took 4 bases from V and 7 from J, leaving 10 bases between them. The CDR3 region has the DNA TGTGCCAGCAGCTCCGTCTATGTCGGGGAGCTGTTTTTT. It yields the protein CASSSVYVGELFF.

The chain couples TRBV5-1 to TRBJ2-3; TRBD2 aligns across 8 bases. Germline assignment: CDR1 SGHRS and CDR2 YFSETQ. CDR3 length: 14 amino acids. Trimming at V came to 5 bases and at J to 2 bases, leaving 4 bases not matched to a gene. The CDR3 DNA reads as TGCGCCAGCAGTTCGGGGGGGCTCACAGATACGCAGTATTTT. Residues: CASSSGGLTDTQYF.

V and J are TRBV7-9 and TRBJ1-5; D is unresolved. The CDR3 totals 14 residues. V was cut by 1 base and J by 2 bases, with 6 bases left in between. Germline CDR1 reads SEHNR; CDR2 reads FQNEAQ (reference sequence). The CDR3 region is CASSLDLGNQPQHF. CDR3 DNA: TGTGCCAGCAGCTTAGACTTAGGCAATCAGCCCCAGCATTTT.

V and J are TRBV6-1 and TRBJ2-2; D perhaps matches TRBD1 (6 bases). The CDR3 runs to 15 residues. The germline gives CDR1 MNHNS, CDR2 SASEGT. V was cut by 6 bases and J by 4 bases, with 15 bases left in between. DNA of the CDR3: TGTGCCAGCAGCAGTACAGGGCGGAGCACCGGGGAGCTGTTTTTT. It specifies CASSSTGRSTGELFF.